This TCR beta chain was obtained from a study of T cell repertoires in cytomegalovirus infection. The overall study: HLA-B-restricted CMV epitopes that are well studied were used alongside recently identified HLA-C-restricted ones.

General study points: Dominating the ex vivo response were TCR beta clonotypes that were CMV-specific and HLA-C-restricted.

TCRdb reprocessed the reads via MiXCR and lists one record per CDR3 protein. The data contain 900,000 to 950,000 distinct CDR3 sequences, less than 35% of them singletons. This clonotype was seen at least ten times. The antigen is not known. The receptor was derived from a human donor in good health (CMV status not recorded). Some clones in this sample may be carry-over from other donors' samples. Specimen: cultured CD8+ T cells from PBMCs, collected from culture after CMV antigen stimulation.

The CDR3 spells CASSLGKQPQHF. DNA for the CDR3: TGTGCCAGCAGCTTAGGGAAACAGCCCCAGCATTTT. The genes are TRBV7-2 and TRBJ1-5; D unresolved. The CDR3 loop spans 12 amino acids. CDR1 is SGHTA and CDR2 is FQGNSA in the germline V gene. V was trimmed by 1 base and J by 7 bases, leaving 5 bases between them.